The 29 T cell receptor beta chains presented below share a single source sample, sequenced in a study of Graves' ophthalmopathy and Graves' hyperthyroidism. RNA transcripts served as template for amplifying TCR beta CDR3 sequences. The workflow started with a first-round RT-PCR run with HTBI primers and then moved on to a second-round multiplex PCR. TCRdb reprocessed the multiplex PCR reads via MiXCR and lists one record per CDR3 protein. The table records 170,000 or so distinct CDR3 sequences, about two fifths of them present only once. The source material was peripheral blood. The receptors were sampled from a man under 40 with Graves' ophthalmopathy.

This clonotype occurred many times. The V and J genes are TRBV20-1 and TRBJ2-7; the D gene is possibly TRBD1 (5 bases). The CDR3 totals 12 residues. V gave up 6 bases and J gave up 0 bases, with 9 bases separating them. Germline V gene sequence: CDR1 DFQATT, CDR2 SNEGSKA (reference sequence). The CDR3 reads CSATDNSYEQYF. The CDR3 nucleotides are TGCAGTGCGACGGACAACTCCTACGAGCAGTACTTC.

This chain uses TRBV11-1 with TRBJ2-7; 7 positions agree with TRBD1. The CDR3 extends over 18 amino acids. Germline V gene lookup returns CDR1 SGHAT and CDR2 FQDESV (reference sequence). V gave up 2 bases and J gave up 1 base; unmatched junction bases: 14. CDR3 protein: CASSLFQGVSGFSYEQYF. DNA of the CDR3: TGTGCCAGCAGCTTATTTCAGGGGGTCTCGGGGTTTTCCTACGAGCAGTACTTC.

The rearrangement uses TRBV7-6 and TRBJ2-7; TRBD1 aligns across 7 bases. The CDR3 spans 15 residues. J lost 2 bases, V lost 1 base, and 5 bases had no gene match. Germline V gene data show CDR1 as SGHVS and CDR2 as FNYEAQ. The CDR3 DNA follows: TGTGCCAGCAGCTTAGTGCCCCAGGGGGCCTACGAGCAGTACTTC. The encoded protein is CASSLVPQGAYEQYF.

This chain uses TRBV7-2 with TRBJ2-5, with 7 bases fitting TRBD2. V shed 1 base, J shed 4 bases, and the junction held 3 bases outside the gene matches. The length of the CDR3 is 14 residues. Per germline, CDR1 SGHTA and CDR2 FQGNSA. The DNA for the CDR3 is TGTGCCAGCAGCTTAGGGGCGGGAGCAGAGACCCAGTACTTC. This gives the protein CASSLGAGAETQYF.

The chain links TRBV30 to TRBJ1-1; D call uncertain. V lost 0 bases to trimming and J lost 10 bases, with 9 bases between them. In germline, CDR1 is GTSNPN, CDR2 SVGIG (reference sequence). CDR3 length: 11 amino acids. The CDR3 loop reads CAWSVAEAAFF. The CDR3 nucleotides read TGTGCCTGGAGTGTAGCGGAAGCAGCTTTCTTT.

The sample holds many counts of this clonotype. The V call is TRBV12-3 or TRBV12-4, the J call TRBJ1-2; 9 bases fit TRBD1. The CDR3 runs 14 residues. Trimming at V came to 3 bases and at J to 5 bases, leaving 4 bases not matched to a gene. In DNA form, the CDR3 reads TGTGCCAGCAGTTTCAACAGGGGGCTGTATGGCTACACCTTC. This codes for CASSFNRGLYGYTF.

CDR3 residues: CAAGQGPLSTNVLTF. In DNA, the CDR3 is TGTGCCGCGGGACAGGGCCCTCTCTCGACCAACGTCCTGACTTTC. The V and J genes are TRBV12-3 or TRBV12-4 and TRBJ2-6, with 9 positions matching TRBD1. The V and J ends lost 11 bases and 8 bases, in that order; junction bases with no gene match: 13. The CDR3 is 15 amino acids.

The sample holds one count of this clonotype. This sequence joins TRBV24-1 and TRBJ1-5; the D gene is possibly TRBD1 (5 bases). The ends were cut back, 4 bases at V and 6 bases at J, with 9 bases in the middle. The CDR3 loop spans 13 amino acids. CDR1 and CDR2 from the germline V gene are KGHDR and SFDVKD. The DNA for the CDR3 is TGTGCCACCAGTGAATGGGGCGTTCAGCCCCAGCATTTT. Translating gives CATSEWGVQPQHF.

Ten or more counts support this clonotype. An end of the junction differs from the germline gene, which may be a read error. The genes are TRBV6-5 and TRBJ1-1; D perhaps matches TRBD1 (6 bases). From germline, CDR1 is MNHEY and CDR2 SVGAGI. The CDR3 is 12 amino acids. CDR3 DNA sequence: TGTGCCAGCCTCGGACAGAACAATGAAGCTTTCTTT. This codes for CASLGQNNEAFF.

This clonotype has at least ten counts. The chain uses TRBV7-3 and TRBJ1-2; D gene ambiguous. Germline CDR1 is SGHTA and CDR2 is FQGTGA. Trimming stripped 3 bases from V and 4 bases from J, with 9 bases between. The CDR3 is 13 residues long. CDR3 bases: TGTGCCAGCAGCTTCGGACGGAGCTATGGCTACACCTTC. Translating it yields CASSFGRSYGYTF.

This clonotype was counted ten times or more. The V and J genes are TRBV30 and TRBJ2-7; D gene ambiguous. CDR1 GTSNPN and CDR2 SVGIG come from the germline V gene (reference sequence). The CDR3 totals 13 residues. V lost 0 bases, J lost 1 base, and 7 bases lay in between. The CDR3 is CAWSVDRSYEQYF. CDR3 nucleotides: TGTGCCTGGAGTGTGGACCGATCCTACGAGCAGTACTTC.

At least ten counts were recorded for this clonotype. The CDR3 DNA sequence: TGCAGTGCTAGAGTCGTCGGGGACACTGAAGCTTTCTTT. Protein sequence: CSARVVGDTEAFF. The chain combines TRBV20-1 with TRBJ1-1; no reliable D call. The CDR3 sequence is 13 residues long. The germline gives CDR1 DFQATT, CDR2 SNEGSKA (reference sequence). V was pared by 1 base and J by 3 bases, with 9 bases between.

This clonotype was counted at least ten times. The chain is built from TRBV12-3 or TRBV12-4 and TRBJ2-7; D not resolved. V was clipped by 5 bases and J by 6 bases, with 8 bases between them. This CDR3 has 11 residues. CDR3 amino acids: CASSGQGEQYF. The CDR3, as DNA: TGTGCCAGCAGTGGTCAAGGCGAGCAGTACTTC.

There are many counts of this clonotype. V is TRBV27 and J is TRBJ2-2, with 13 bases aligning to TRBD2. Germline values: CDR1 MNHEY, CDR2 SMNVEV (reference sequence). V was pared by 4 bases and J by 1 base, with 3 bases of the junction left unmatched. The length of the CDR3 is 17 residues. The DNA for the CDR3 is TGTGCCAGCAGTTCGGGGACTAGCGGGATGAACACCGGGGAGCTGTTTTTT. It translates to CASSSGTSGMNTGELFF.

This clonotype occurred many times. The genes are TRBV6-5 and TRBJ2-7, with TRBD1 matching over 7 bases. CDR3 length: 14 residues. The germline V gene has CDR1 MNHEY and CDR2 SVGAGI. Trimming at V came to 6 bases and at J to 1 base, leaving 6 bases not matched to a gene. CDR3 loop: CASSPDRVSYEQYF. The CDR3 bases are TGTGCCAGCAGCCCAGACAGGGTATCCTACGAGCAGTACTTC.

This clonotype has at least ten counts. The chain couples TRBV4-1 to TRBJ2-7; a possible D gene is TRBD2 (7 bases). CDR1 and CDR2 from the germline V gene are MGHRA and YSYEKL. The CDR3 has 13 residues. V dropped 4 bases and J dropped 5 bases, with 12 bases sitting between them. CDR3 protein: CASSRGGPNEQYF. The CDR3 bases are TGCGCCAGCAGCCGGGGGGGCCCAAACGAGCAGTACTTC.

This clonotype was seen a handful of times. A much larger clone lies a single base off, so this may be a read error. The chain uses TRBV12-3 or TRBV12-4 and TRBJ1-1; no definite D call. V dropped 5 bases and J dropped 6 bases, with 7 bases sitting between them. The CDR3 has 11 amino acids. CDR3 in amino acids: CASSRRAEAFF. The CDR3 region has the DNA TGTGCCAGCAGTCGGAGGGCTGAAGCTTTCTTT.

This clonotype occurred many times. J is TRBJ1-1 and V is TRBV20-1; D is undetermined. The germline V gene encodes CDR1 DFQATT and CDR2 SNEGSKA (reference sequence). V lost 3 bases and J 0 bases, leaving 11 bases between the germline ends. This CDR3 is 14 amino acids long. The CDR3 is CSASSYVVNTEAFF. DNA of the CDR3: TGCAGTGCTAGTAGTTATGTGGTGAACACTGAAGCTTTCTTT.

Many counts were recorded for this clonotype. V is TRBV6-5 and J is TRBJ2-7; 16 bases line up with TRBD2. Per germline, CDR1 MNHEY and CDR2 SVGAGI. This CDR3 is 17 amino acids long. J was trimmed by 4 bases and V by 4 bases; bases with no gene match: 7. The CDR3 protein is CASSLGTSGRASYEQYF. CDR3 bases: TGTGCCAGCAGTTTGGGGACTAGCGGGAGGGCCTCTTACGAGCAGTACTTC.

CDR3 sequence reads: CASSPGPGGSNTGELFF. The CDR3 DNA reads as TGTGCCAGCAGCCCGGGACCGGGGGGTTCGAACACCGGGGAGCTGTTTTTT. The V call is TRBV3-1, the J call TRBJ2-2; 7 positions agree with TRBD2. There are 17 residues in the CDR3. Per germline, CDR1 LGHDT and CDR2 YNNKEL (reference sequence). V trimming: 4 bases; J trimming: 0 bases; junction bases outside the gene matches: 8.

The chain is built from TRBV6-1 and TRBJ1-1; D not certain. CDR3 length: 15 amino acids. Trimming pared 5 bases from V and 1 base from J, leaving 14 bases between. Germline V gene lookup returns CDR1 MNHNS and CDR2 SASEGT. Here the CDR3 DNA reads TGTGCCAGCAGTAGGACGGGTTTGGGGAACACTGAAGCTTTCTTT. Its protein is CASSRTGLGNTEAFF.

The chain carries TRBV12-3 or TRBV12-4 and TRBJ2-7, with 14 positions matching TRBD2. This CDR3 is built from 15 residues. V trimming: 6 bases; J trimming: 6 bases; junction bases outside the gene matches: 7. In DNA form, the CDR3 reads TGTGCCAGCAGCAGACTAGCGGGAGGGCCTCTCGAGCAGTACTTC. It encodes CASSRLAGGPLEQYF.

The chain carries TRBV28 and TRBJ1-2; the D is unclear. Trimming removed 8 bases from V and 4 bases from J, with 23 bases in between. CDR3 length equals 16 residues. Germline assignment: CDR1 MDHEN and CDR2 SYDVKM. CDR3 DNA sequence: TGTGCCAGCTCAAATGCCGATATTGGACGGATCTATGGCTACACCTTC. Residues: CASSNADIGRIYGYTF.

V is TRBV4-3 and J is TRBJ1-5; TRBD1 matches 11 bases. CDR3 length equals 17 residues. Per germline, CDR1 LGHNA and CDR2 YSLEER. V was clipped by 0 bases and J by 4 bases; unmatched bases: 5. CDR3 in amino acids: CASSQDLGQGVNQPQHF. The CDR3 DNA follows: TGCGCCAGCAGCCAAGATTTGGGACAGGGGGTAAATCAGCCCCAGCATTTT.

The table lists this clonotype with many counts. V is TRBV27 and J is TRBJ1-2, with 8 bases lining up with TRBD1. The V gene's germline CDR1 is MNHEY and CDR2 SMNVEV (reference sequence). V lost 6 bases to trimming and J lost 4 bases; unmatched junction nucleotides: 13. The CDR3 length is 16 residues. Here the CDR3 DNA reads TGTGCCAGCAGCAACGAACCAGGGGGCGCGTCCTATGGCTACACCTTC. It encodes CASSNEPGGASYGYTF.

This clonotype was observed many times. The chain uses TRBV27 and TRBJ1-5, with D perhaps TRBD1 (5 bases). The V gene lost 6 bases and the J gene lost 3 bases, with 12 bases spanning the gap. The CDR3 consists of 14 residues. Germline lookup yields CDR1 MNHEY and CDR2 SMNVEV (reference sequence). This chain's CDR3 is CASSLRGYNQPQHF. Written as DNA, the CDR3 is TGTGCCAGCAGCTTGAGGGGCTACAATCAGCCCCAGCATTTT.

This clonotype came up once. The V gene is TRBV6-1, the J gene TRBJ2-5, with TRBD2 matching 8 bases. The CDR3 is 15 amino acids. Germline assignment: CDR1 MNHNS and CDR2 SASEGT. Losses at the gene ends were 6 bases for V and 5 bases for J; bases not matched to a gene: 11. CDR3 sequence (DNA): TGTGCCAGCAGCCGGGGGGGAGTCTCGGGGGAGACCCAGTACTTC. It yields the protein CASSRGGVSGETQYF.

This clonotype was counted at least ten times. The chain carries TRBV12-3 or TRBV12-4 and TRBJ2-7, with 10 bases identical to TRBD1. V was clipped by 3 bases and J by 3 bases; unmatched bases: 2. The CDR3 loop spans 14 amino acids. CDR3 nucleotides: TGTGCCAGCAGTTTGAGGACAGGGGGCTACGAGCAGTACTTC. Translated: CASSLRTGGYEQYF.

This clonotype was observed at least ten times. The chain employs TRBV11-2 and TRBJ2-5; 13 bases map to TRBD2. CDR1 SGHAT and CDR2 FQNNGV come from the germline V gene. CDR3 length equals 16 residues. V gave up 5 bases and J gave up 3 bases; unmatched junction bases: 6. The CDR3 reads CASSPTSGRLKETQYF. The DNA for the CDR3 is TGTGCCAGCAGCCCGACTAGCGGGAGGCTTAAAGAGACCCAGTACTTC.